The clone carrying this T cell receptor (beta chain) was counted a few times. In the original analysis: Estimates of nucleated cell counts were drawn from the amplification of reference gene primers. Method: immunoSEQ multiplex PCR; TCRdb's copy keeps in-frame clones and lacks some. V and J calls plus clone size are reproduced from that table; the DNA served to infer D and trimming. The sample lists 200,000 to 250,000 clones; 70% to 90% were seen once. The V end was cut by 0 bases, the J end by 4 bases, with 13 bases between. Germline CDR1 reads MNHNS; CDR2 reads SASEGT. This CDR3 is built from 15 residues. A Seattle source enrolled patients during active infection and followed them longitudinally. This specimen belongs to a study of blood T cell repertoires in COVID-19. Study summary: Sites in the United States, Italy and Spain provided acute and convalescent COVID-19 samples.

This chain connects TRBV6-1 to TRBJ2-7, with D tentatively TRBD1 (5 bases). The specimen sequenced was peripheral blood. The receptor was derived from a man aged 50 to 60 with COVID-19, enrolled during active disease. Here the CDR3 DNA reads TGTGCCAGCAGTGAAGCGCAGGGTAGGTCGTACGAGCAGTACTTC. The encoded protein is CASSEAQGRSYEQYF.